The rows below give T cell receptor beta chains drawn from one sample of a study of vaccination effects on CD4 cells after COVID-19. These receptors' targets are unknown. Produced via immunoSEQ multiplex PCR; TCRdb's table is partial and in-frame only. There are about 45,000 clones in the sample; about 68% occur only once, and roughly 27% lies in the top ten. Here the sequenced sample was CD4+ T cells from PBMCs cultured with a peptide pool, taken before COVID-19 vaccination. Receptors were obtained from a human donor who had a prior SARS-CoV-2 infection. Both conserved end residues are part of each CDR3. The D gene is left open where the match is weak. Rows may omit the clone size; those that give it use once, few, many or a size class.

d_call: -; j_call: TRBJ2-7; clone_size: -; v_call: TRBV10-3; cdr3_nt: TGTGCCATCAGTGAGTCGCGGGGGCGGAACGAGCAGTACTTC; cdr3_aa: CAISESRGRNEQYF
d_call: TRBD2; j_call: TRBJ2-1; clone_size: -; v_call: TRBV7-9; cdr3_nt: TGTGCCAGCAGCTTGGGGGGGTCGGAGGTCTTC; cdr3_aa: CASSLGGSEVF
d_call: TRBD1; j_call: TRBJ1-2; clone_size: -; v_call: TRBV5-8; cdr3_nt: TGTGCCAGCAGCCCGTCAGGGGGCTACGGCTACACCTTC; cdr3_aa: CASSPSGGYGYTF
d_call: -; j_call: TRBJ2-7; clone_size: -; v_call: TRBV5-1; cdr3_nt: TGCGCCAGCAGCTTTACGCCGGGGAATGCCTACGAGCAGTACTTC; cdr3_aa: CASSFTPGNAYEQYF
d_call: -; j_call: TRBJ2-3; clone_size: once; v_call: TRBV5-6; cdr3_nt: TGTGCCAGCAGCCAGCTCCCCACCCTAGCTAGTGATACGCAGTATTTT; cdr3_aa: CASSQLPTLASDTQYF
d_call: -; j_call: TRBJ1-1; clone_size: -; v_call: TRBV3-1/TRBV3-2; cdr3_nt: TGTGCCAGCAGCCCTCACGGTCGGGGGACTGAAGCTTTCTTT; cdr3_aa: CASSPHGRGTEAFF
d_call: -; j_call: TRBJ2-7; clone_size: -; v_call: TRBV7-8; cdr3_nt: TGTGCCAGCAGCTTAACCGGCGAGTACGAGCAGTACTTC; cdr3_aa: CASSLTGEYEQYF
d_call: TRBD1; j_call: TRBJ1-5; clone_size: few; v_call: TRBV19; cdr3_nt: TGTGCCAGTAGTATGTGGGGACAGGGGGCGAATCAGCCCCAGCATTTT; cdr3_aa: CASSMWGQGANQPQHF
d_call: TRBD1; j_call: TRBJ1-2; clone_size: -; v_call: TRBV18; cdr3_nt: TGTGCCAGCTCACCACGGTTACAGGGGAACTATGGCTACACCTTC; cdr3_aa: CASSPRLQGNYGYTF
d_call: TRBD1; j_call: TRBJ2-2; clone_size: -; v_call: TRBV19; cdr3_nt: TGTGCCAGTAGTGAGGGGGCGTGGACCGGGGAGCTGTTTTTT; cdr3_aa: CASSEGAWTGELFF
d_call: -; j_call: TRBJ1-4; clone_size: -; v_call: TRBV5-6; cdr3_nt: TGTGCCAGCAGCCTGGACAGCCTTAATGAAAAACTGTTTTTT; cdr3_aa: CASSLDSLNEKLFF
d_call: -; j_call: TRBJ1-1; clone_size: -; v_call: TRBV4-2; cdr3_nt: TGTGCCAGCAGCCAAGGGTTAGGGTGGAACACTGAAGCTTTCTTT; cdr3_aa: CASSQGLGWNTEAFF
d_call: -; j_call: TRBJ1-1; clone_size: few; v_call: TRBV7-2; cdr3_nt: TGTGCCAGCAGCCGCGGTGTCAACACTGAAGCTTTCTTT; cdr3_aa: CASSRGVNTEAFF
d_call: -; j_call: TRBJ2-7; clone_size: -; v_call: TRBV5-5; cdr3_nt: TGTGCCAGCAGCCGTCCGGGGATCGTCTACGAGCAGTACTTC; cdr3_aa: CASSRPGIVYEQYF
d_call: TRBD2; j_call: TRBJ2-7; clone_size: -; v_call: TRBV23-1; cdr3_nt: TGCGCCACAAAGAGGGAACTTCCGGGACTAGCGGGCCCCGCGCACTTC; cdr3_aa: CATKRELPGLAGPAHF
d_call: TRBD1; j_call: TRBJ2-5; clone_size: -; v_call: TRBV18; cdr3_nt: TGTGCCAGCTCACCAATGAGGCCGAGGACAGGGACCCAAGAGACCCAGTACTTC; cdr3_aa: CASSPMRPRTGTQETQYF
d_call: -; j_call: TRBJ2-1; clone_size: -; v_call: TRBV6-5; cdr3_nt: TGTGCCAGCAGTTACTCCGGGACCCTACCTGGGAATGAGCAGTTCTTC; cdr3_aa: CASSYSGTLPGNEQFF
d_call: -; j_call: TRBJ2-1; clone_size: -; v_call: TRBV5-1; cdr3_nt: TGCGCCAGCAGCTTGTCGGGTCTAGTCCAAAACAATGAGCAGTTCTTC; cdr3_aa: CASSLSGLVQNNEQFF
d_call: TRBD2; j_call: TRBJ2-1; clone_size: -; v_call: TRBV9; cdr3_nt: TGTGCCAGCAGCGTAGGCTCCCTAGCGGCCTACAATGAGCAGTTCTTC; cdr3_aa: CASSVGSLAAYNEQFF
d_call: TRBD2; j_call: TRBJ2-3; clone_size: once; v_call: TRBV7-9; cdr3_nt: TGTGCCAGCAGCTTATCATGGCTAGCGGGGCGCACAGATACGCAGTATTTT; cdr3_aa: CASSLSWLAGRTDTQYF
d_call: TRBD2; j_call: TRBJ2-5; clone_size: -; v_call: TRBV4-2; cdr3_nt: TGTGCCAGCAGCCTAAGTAGCGGGAACAAAGAGACCCAGTACTTC; cdr3_aa: CASSLSSGNKETQYF
d_call: -; j_call: TRBJ1-4; clone_size: few; v_call: TRBV5-1; cdr3_nt: TGCGCCAGCAGCTTGAGAGGGGCGATGGGTGAAAAACTGTTTTTT; cdr3_aa: CASSLRGAMGEKLFF
d_call: TRBD1; j_call: TRBJ2-5; clone_size: -; v_call: TRBV2; cdr3_nt: TGTGCCAGCAGATCCGGGACAGGACAAGAGACCCAGTACTTC; cdr3_aa: CASRSGTGQETQYF
d_call: -; j_call: TRBJ1-2; clone_size: -; v_call: TRBV4-2; cdr3_nt: TGTGCCAGCAGCCTATGGAGGGACGGCGCCTTTAACTATGGCTACACCTTC; cdr3_aa: CASSLWRDGAFNYGYTF
d_call: TRBD2; j_call: TRBJ2-5; clone_size: -; v_call: TRBV18; cdr3_nt: TGTGCCAGCTCCCCCTTCTCTAGCGGGGGGGCGAAGACCCAGTACTTC; cdr3_aa: CASSPFSSGGAKTQYF
d_call: -; j_call: TRBJ2-7; clone_size: -; v_call: TRBV28; cdr3_nt: TGTGCCAGCAGTATAGCAACTAGCTACGAGCAGTACTTC; cdr3_aa: CASSIATSYEQYF
d_call: TRBD2; j_call: TRBJ2-1; clone_size: -; v_call: TRBV9; cdr3_nt: TGTGCCAGCAGCGTGTTAGCGGGAGGTTCGTACAATGAGCAGTTCTTC; cdr3_aa: CASSVLAGGSYNEQFF
d_call: TRBD2; j_call: TRBJ2-7; clone_size: -; v_call: TRBV5-1; cdr3_nt: TGCGCCAGCAGCTTGAGCCGTGGGGGGACTAGCGGTTACTACGAGCAGTACTTC; cdr3_aa: CASSLSRGGTSGYYEQYF
d_call: -; j_call: TRBJ1-1; clone_size: -; v_call: TRBV28; cdr3_nt: TGTGCCAGCAGTTTGGTAGGATTGAACACTGAAGCTTTCTTT; cdr3_aa: CASSLVGLNTEAFF
d_call: TRBD2; j_call: TRBJ2-7; clone_size: few; v_call: TRBV6-2/TRBV6-3; cdr3_nt: TGTGCCAGCAGCACGATAGCGGGAGGCGAGCAGTACTTC; cdr3_aa: CASSTIAGGEQYF
d_call: -; j_call: TRBJ2-2; clone_size: -; v_call: TRBV10-3; cdr3_nt: TGTGCCATCAGTGATGGGGTAGGGGAGCTGTTTTTT; cdr3_aa: CAISDGVGELFF
d_call: -; j_call: TRBJ1-5; clone_size: once; v_call: TRBV13; cdr3_nt: TGTGCCAGCAGCTTAGGCCATACTACTAATCAGCCCCAGCATTTT; cdr3_aa: CASSLGHTTNQPQHF
d_call: TRBD2; j_call: TRBJ2-3; clone_size: -; v_call: TRBV7-3; cdr3_nt: TGTGCCAGCAGCCCACGGCCCGGACTAGCGGCTAGCACAGATACGCAGTATTTT; cdr3_aa: CASSPRPGLAASTDTQYF
d_call: -; j_call: TRBJ2-1; clone_size: -; v_call: TRBV7-3; cdr3_nt: TGTGCCAGCAGCCTGCTAGGGGGATACAATGAGCAGTTCTTC; cdr3_aa: CASSLLGGYNEQFF
d_call: -; j_call: TRBJ1-1; clone_size: -; v_call: TRBV4-1; cdr3_nt: TGCGCCAGCAGCCACAACGCTCGGACGGCCGCGGAAGCTTTCTTT; cdr3_aa: CASSHNARTAAEAFF
d_call: -; j_call: TRBJ1-1; clone_size: -; v_call: TRBV5-1; cdr3_nt: TGCGCCAGCGGGTTTTTGGGCACTGAAGCTTTCTTT; cdr3_aa: CASGFLGTEAFF
d_call: TRBD1; j_call: TRBJ2-1; clone_size: -; v_call: TRBV2; cdr3_nt: TGTGCCAGTACAACGGACAGGGGGCCCTACAATGAGCAGTTCTTC; cdr3_aa: CASTTDRGPYNEQFF
d_call: -; j_call: TRBJ1-5; clone_size: -; v_call: TRBV5-4; cdr3_nt: TGTGCCAGCAGCTTGGACGGGGGAGGCGATCAGCCCCAGCATTTT; cdr3_aa: CASSLDGGGDQPQHF
d_call: -; j_call: TRBJ2-2; clone_size: -; v_call: TRBV4-3; cdr3_nt: TGCGCCAGCAGCCAAGAACCTCACGGGACATACTCCGGGGAGCTGTTTTTT; cdr3_aa: CASSQEPHGTYSGELFF
d_call: -; j_call: TRBJ1-1; clone_size: -; v_call: TRBV9; cdr3_nt: TGTGCCAGCAGCGCCCCACAGGGCGGCACTGAAGCTTTCTTT; cdr3_aa: CASSAPQGGTEAFF
d_call: -; j_call: TRBJ1-2; clone_size: few; v_call: TRBV6-1; cdr3_nt: TGTGCCAGCAGTGAACCGGGACACACCCCAGGAGGCTATGGCTACACCTTC; cdr3_aa: CASSEPGHTPGGYGYTF
d_call: -; j_call: TRBJ2-3; clone_size: few; v_call: TRBV10-1; cdr3_nt: TGCGCCAGCAGTGCCCCAAGGACCCTCTTGGCCACGCAGTATTTT; cdr3_aa: CASSAPRTLLATQYF
d_call: -; j_call: TRBJ1-3; clone_size: -; v_call: TRBV28; cdr3_nt: TGTGCCAGCAGTTTTACGGGGGGTAGGAGAAACACCATATATTTT; cdr3_aa: CASSFTGGRRNTIYF
d_call: -; j_call: TRBJ1-2; clone_size: -; v_call: TRBV30; cdr3_nt: TGTGCCTGGAGTGTACTCCGGGGAGACGCCCCACACACCTTC; cdr3_aa: CAWSVLRGDAPHTF
d_call: -; j_call: TRBJ1-1; clone_size: few; v_call: TRBV13; cdr3_nt: TGTGCCAGCAGCTTACAGGATTCGGGTGAAGCTTTCTTT; cdr3_aa: CASSLQDSGEAFF
d_call: -; j_call: TRBJ1-1; clone_size: -; v_call: TRBV18; cdr3_nt: TGTGCCAGCTCGTTGAATTCAGGGGTGAACACTGAAGCTTTCTTT; cdr3_aa: CASSLNSGVNTEAFF
d_call: -; j_call: TRBJ2-3; clone_size: -; v_call: TRBV7-6; cdr3_nt: TGTGCCAGCAGCCGCCAGGACAGTGGAACAGATACGCAGTATTTT; cdr3_aa: CASSRQDSGTDTQYF
d_call: -; j_call: TRBJ2-1; clone_size: -; v_call: TRBV10-3; cdr3_nt: TGTGCCATCAGTGGTGACAATGAGCAGTTCTTC; cdr3_aa: CAISGDNEQFF
d_call: -; j_call: TRBJ1-3; clone_size: -; v_call: TRBV6-5; cdr3_nt: TGTGCCAGCAGTCGAACCGGGGCCCACACCATATATTTT; cdr3_aa: CASSRTGAHTIYF